A selection of T cell receptor beta chains follows, all from one sample in a study of Ad26.COV2.S vaccination and SARS-CoV-2 variants. Some clones are missing from TCRdb's copy, which holds only in-frame ones; the method was immunoSEQ multiplex PCR. This sample has about 350,000 clones, with around 89% found just once. Here the sequenced sample was peripheral blood, taken in a trial of Ad26.COV2.S vaccine versus placebo. These receptors all come from a person between 18 and 65 years old who received the Ad26.COV2.S COVID-19 vaccine or a placebo. Both conserved end residues are part of each CDR3. The D gene is left open where the match is weak. Rows give clone size only sometimes, using once, few, many, or a class for an expanded clone.

CDR3aa | CDR3nt | d_gene | j_gene | v_gene | abundance
CASKGTGNEKLFF | TGTGCCAGCAAAGGGACAGGGAATGAAAAACTGTTTTTT | TRBD1 | TRBJ1-4 | TRBV27 | NA
CASTTGVQNTEAFF | TGCGCCAGCACGACAGGAGTCCAGAACACTGAAGCTTTCTTT | NA | TRBJ1-1 | TRBV5-1 | NA
CASSFGGRGDTETQYF | TGCGCCAGCAGCTTTGGGGGGCGCGGGGATACGGAGACCCAGTACTTC | NA | TRBJ2-5 | TRBV5-1 | NA
CASSLGGQGVGEQYF | TGTGCCAGCAGCCTTGGGGGACAGGGGGTAGGAGAGCAGTACTTC | TRBD1 | TRBJ2-7 | TRBV5-6 | NA
CASSQVQEETQYF | TGTGCCAGCAGCCAAGTCCAGGAGGAGACCCAGTACTTC | NA | TRBJ2-5 | TRBV14 | NA
CASSGQGDTEAFF | TGTGCCAGCAGCGGACAGGGGGACACTGAAGCTTTCTTT | TRBD1 | TRBJ1-1 | TRBV7-2 | NA
CATHREYGNTIYF | TGTGCCACCCATAGGGAGTACGGAAACACCATATATTTT | NA | TRBJ1-3 | TRBV6-5 | NA
CASSGETSGLREQYF | TGTGCCAGCAGTGGCGAAACGTCGGGTTTACGCGAGCAGTACTTC | NA | TRBJ2-7 | TRBV25-1 | NA
CASRQGRNSPLHF | TGTGCCAGCAGACAGGGGCGCAATTCACCCCTCCACTTT | TRBD1 | TRBJ1-6 | TRBV6-5 | NA
CAVSPGVLYTF | TGTGCCGTTAGTCCAGGGGTTCTCTACACCTTC | NA | TRBJ1-2 | TRBV30 | NA
CASSGSGESQPQHF | TGTGCCAGCAGTGGCAGCGGAGAGAGTCAGCCCCAGCATTTT | NA | TRBJ1-5 | TRBV2 | NA
CATSRDFRAVEAFF | TGTGCCACCAGCAGAGATTTCAGGGCGGTTGAAGCTTTCTTT | NA | TRBJ1-1 | TRBV15 | NA
CASSLLSGSEQFF | TGTGCCAGCAGTTTATTGTCCGGGAGTGAGCAGTTCTTC | NA | TRBJ2-1 | TRBV12-3/TRBV12-4 | NA
CASSVEGQYTGELFF | TGTGCCAGCAGCGTAGAGGGACAGTACACCGGGGAGCTGTTTTTT | TRBD1 | TRBJ2-2 | TRBV9 | NA
CASSGGRGQSYNEQFF | TGTGCCAGCAGCGGCGGGAGGGGTCAATCCTACAATGAGCAGTTCTTC | TRBD2 | TRBJ2-1 | TRBV7-9 | NA
CASSYTGQGIYGYTF | TGTGCCAGCAGTTATACCGGACAGGGGATCTATGGCTACACCTTC | TRBD1 | TRBJ1-2 | TRBV6-2/TRBV6-3 | once
CASRALGYTF | TGTGCCAGCAGGGCCTTGGGCTACACCTTC | NA | TRBJ1-2 | TRBV2 | NA
CASSSSGSKLFF | TGTGCCAGCAGCAGTAGCGGTTCGAAACTGTTTTTT | NA | TRBJ1-4 | TRBV9 | few
CASSLAIRGAATNEKLFF | TGTGCCAGCAGCTTGGCGATCAGGGGGGCTGCAACTAATGAAAAACTGTTTTTT | TRBD1 | TRBJ1-4 | TRBV5-6 | NA
CASSPTGGGSNQPQHF | TGTGCCAGCAGTCCCACAGGGGGCGGAAGCAATCAGCCCCAGCATTTT | TRBD1 | TRBJ1-5 | TRBV6-2/TRBV6-3 | NA
CASSSAWWNEKLFF | TGTGCCAGCAGTTCGGCGTGGTGGAATGAAAAACTGTTTTTT | NA | TRBJ1-4 | TRBV28 | few
CASSDEGTGLGGYTF | TGTGCCAGCAGTGACGAGGGGACAGGGTTAGGTGGCTACACCTTC | TRBD1 | TRBJ1-2 | TRBV6-4 | NA
CASSPRRTGSDEQYF | TGTGCCAGCTCACCCCGGAGGACGGGCAGCGACGAGCAGTACTTC | NA | TRBJ2-7 | TRBV18 | NA
CASSQGTGTYEQYF | TGCGCCAGCAGCCAGGGGACAGGAACCTACGAGCAGTACTTC | TRBD1 | TRBJ2-7 | TRBV4-1 | NA
CASIRQGRAYEQYF | TGTGCCAGCATTAGACAGGGTCGCGCCTACGAGCAGTACTTC | TRBD1 | TRBJ2-7 | TRBV6-5 | NA
CASSLANGGRYSYEQYF | TGCGCCAGCAGCTTGGCCAACGGTGGCAGATACTCCTACGAGCAGTACTTC | NA | TRBJ2-7 | TRBV5-1 | once
CASGGRLSGELFF | TGTGCTAGTGGGGGACGGCTTTCTGGGGAGCTGTTTTTT | NA | TRBJ2-2 | TRBV12-5 | NA
CASSDSRGSNTEAFF | TGTGCCAGCAGTGACTCGAGGGGGTCGAACACTGAAGCTTTCTTT | NA | TRBJ1-1 | TRBV6-4 | NA
CASSQAVTSGSLAKNIQYF | TGTGCCAGCAGCCAAGCAGTAACTAGCGGGAGTCTAGCCAAAAACATTCAGTACTTC | TRBD2 | TRBJ2-4 | TRBV4-2 | NA
CASETGGDTGELFF | TGTGCCAGCGAGACAGGGGGCGACACCGGGGAGCTGTTTTTT | TRBD1 | TRBJ2-2 | TRBV28 | NA
CASSASSGRLYEQYF | TGTGCCAGCAGCGCGTCTAGCGGGAGGCTGTACGAGCAGTACTTC | TRBD2 | TRBJ2-7 | TRBV7-9 | NA
CASSPGTGFYNEQFF | TGCGCCAGCAGCCCCGGGACAGGGTTTTACAATGAGCAGTTCTTC | TRBD1 | TRBJ2-1 | TRBV5-1 | NA
CASSKIGDPGSPLHF | TGTGCCAGCAGTAAAATCGGAGACCCGGGGTCACCCCTCCACTTT | NA | TRBJ1-6 | TRBV2 | NA
CASRPQGLRKTDTQYF | TGTGCCAGCCGCCCCCAGGGCCTACGAAAAACAGATACGCAGTATTTT | NA | TRBJ2-3 | TRBV28 | NA
CASRITDTQYF | TGTGCCAGCAGGATCACAGATACGCAGTATTTT | NA | TRBJ2-3 | TRBV27 | NA
CASSPPGSGNTIYF | TGTGCCAGCTCACCACCGGGCTCTGGAAACACCATATATTTT | NA | TRBJ1-3 | TRBV18 | once
CASSQGGARINSPLHF | TGTGCCAGCAGCCAAGGAGGGGCCAGGATTAATTCACCCCTCCACTTT | NA | TRBJ1-6 | TRBV3-1/TRBV3-2 | NA
CASSLTEREGLFFGELFF | TGTGCCAGCAGCTTAACTGAGCGGGAGGGCCTCTTTTTCGGGGAGCTGTTTTTT | TRBD2 | TRBJ2-2 | TRBV7-8 | NA
CASSSGTSGYNEQFF | TGTGCCAGCAGTTCCGGGACTAGCGGGTACAATGAGCAGTTCTTC | TRBD2 | TRBJ2-1 | TRBV27 | NA
CASSLAPMGNTEAFF | TGTGCCAGCAGCTTAGCTCCGATGGGGAACACTGAAGCTTTCTTT | NA | TRBJ1-1 | TRBV13 | NA
CASSQDRGSPLHF | TGTGCCAGCAGCCAAGACAGGGGGTCACCCCTCCACTTT | TRBD1 | TRBJ1-6 | TRBV14 | NA